These 26 T cell receptor beta chains were all obtained from the same sample, sequenced in a study of cytomegalovirus exposure and HLA in healthy donors. The PCR contained 60 Vbeta and 13 Jbeta primers. Repertoires were generated with immunoSEQ multiplex PCR, while TCRdb's copy carries only in-frame clones and drops some. In all, the sample yields around 60,000 clones. The sample was PBMCs. Source of these receptors: a man between 25 and 39 years old in good health and CMV-seropositive.

V usage is TRBV5-1 and J usage is TRBJ1-2; TRBD1 matches 9 bases. The V gene end was trimmed by 0 bases and the J gene end by 7 bases; junction bases not matched to a gene: 4. CDR3 size: 14 residues. Germline CDR1 and CDR2: SGHRS and YFSETQ. The CDR3 region is CASSLGDRAGGYTF. As DNA, the CDR3 is TGCGCCAGCAGCTTGGGGGACAGGGCTGGTGGCTACACCTTC. The full variable domain, in which reference TRBV5-1 and TRBJ1-2 provide the parts outside the CDR3, is KAGVTQTPRYLIKTRGQQVTLSCSPISGHRSVSWYQQTPGQGLQFLFEYFSETQRNKGNFPGRFSGRQFSNSRSEMNVSTLELGDSALYLCASSLGDRAGGYTFGSGTRLTVV.

The V gene is TRBV7-9, the J gene TRBJ2-2, with a weak D call TRBD1 (6 bases). The CDR3 runs 14 residues. In germline, CDR1 is SEHNR, CDR2 FQNEAQ (reference sequence). V lost 1 base to trimming and J lost 6 bases, with 9 bases between them. The CDR3: CASSLGQEAGELFF. The CDR3 DNA follows: TGTGCCAGCAGCTTAGGACAGGAGGCCGGGGAGCTGTTTTTT.

In regard to this clone: The junction does not match germline at one end; this may be a read error. The rearrangement links TRBV30 to TRBJ2-5; weak D call: TRBD2 (5 bases). The CDR3 runs 15 residues. Germline V CDR1 and CDR2: GTSNPN, SVGIG (reference sequence). The CDR3 protein is CAGSDPQWQQETQYF. The CDR3 DNA reads as TGTGCCGGGAGCGACCCACAGTGGCAACAAGAGACCCAGTACTTC. The complete variable domain, with remaining parts taken from reference TRBV30 and TRBJ2-5, reads SQTIHQWPATLVQPVGSPLSLECTVEGTSNPNLYWYRQAAGRGLQLLFYSVGIGQISSEVPQNLSASRPQDRQFILSSKKLLLSDSGFYLCAGSDPQWQQETQYFGPGTRLLVL.

As regards this clone: Additional DNA sequences in this sample encode the identical CDR3. CDR3 coding DNA: TGCAGCGTAGGACAGGGGGGAGATACGCAGTATTTT. It yields the protein CSVGQGGDTQYF. This chain joins TRBV29-1 and TRBJ2-3; 10 bases are a match to TRBD1. After removal of 6 bases from V and 5 bases from J, the junction contained 2 bases not matched to a gene. This CDR3 comprises 12 residues. Germline CDR1 is SQVTM and CDR2 is ANQGSEA.

The chain has TRBV5-6 and TRBJ1-1; D remains ambiguous. The germline V gene encodes CDR1 SGHDT and CDR2 YYEEEE. The CDR3 has 15 amino acids. V was trimmed by 3 bases and J by 0 bases, leaving 12 bases between them. The CDR3 region has the DNA TGTGCCAGCAGCTCCACCTCACAGTTGAACACTGAAGCTTTCTTT. Its translation is CASSSTSQLNTEAFF.

This chain uses TRBV11-2 with TRBJ2-1; tentative D call: TRBD2 (5 bases). This CDR3 spans 15 amino acids. Trimming removed 3 bases from V and 12 bases from J, with 21 bases in between. CDR1 is SGHAT and CDR2 is FQNNGV in the germline V gene. CDR3 in amino acids: CASSFEGGFGIPQFF. The DNA for the CDR3 is TGTGCCAGCAGCTTCGAGGGCGGGTTCGGAATACCGCAGTTCTTC.

The chain has TRBV15 and TRBJ1-4, with TRBD1 matching 9 bases. In germline, CDR1 is LNHNV, CDR2 YYDKDF (reference sequence). After removal of 0 bases from V and 7 bases from J, the junction contained 3 bases not matched to a gene. CDR3 size: 15 residues. The CDR3 DNA sequence: TGTGCCACCAGCAGAGATAGGACAGGGGTTGAAAAACTGTTTTTT. Its protein product is CATSRDRTGVEKLFF.

The chain combines TRBV2 with TRBJ2-7, with D uncertain. Germline V CDR1 and CDR2: SNHLY, FYNNEI. The CDR3 runs 14 residues. Trimming shortened V by 0 bases and J by 2 bases, and 8 bases separated the two germline ends. The CDR3 protein is CASSEAPLTYEQYF. As DNA, the CDR3 is TGTGCCAGCAGTGAAGCGCCGCTAACCTACGAGCAGTACTTC.

The chain combines TRBV5-1 with TRBJ2-7, with D tentatively TRBD1 (5 bases). Germline assignment: CDR1 SGHRS and CDR2 YFSETQ. The CDR3 length is 14 residues. V was shortened by 0 bases and J by 5 bases, with 12 bases between the two germline ends. CDR3 DNA sequence: TGCGCCAGCAGCTTGGTCCCAGGGCAGAACGAGCAGTACTTC. Translation gives CASSLVPGQNEQYF.

V usage is TRBV19 and J usage is TRBJ2-1, with D possibly matching TRBD2 (6 bases). Germline lookup yields CDR1 LNHDA and CDR2 SQIVND (reference sequence). This CDR3 is 14 amino acids long. Trimming took 5 bases from V and 5 from J, leaving 13 bases between them. This CDR3 is CASSGGKPDNEQFF. CDR3 nucleotide sequence: TGTGCCAGTAGTGGGGGGAAACCCGACAATGAGCAGTTCTTC.

CDR3 sequence reads: CASTRESRGTQYF. CDR3 bases: TGTGCCAGCACCCGCGAGAGCAGGGGTACGCAGTATTTT. The chain recombines TRBV6-5 with TRBJ2-3; TRBD1 is a possible D gene (6 bases). Germline CDR1 is MNHEY and CDR2 is SVGAGI. Trimming removed 7 bases at V and 8 bases at J, with 16 bases between. CDR3 length equals 13 residues.

J is TRBJ2-5 and V is TRBV29-1, with D tentatively TRBD1 (6 bases). The germline CDR1 and CDR2 sequences are SQVTM and ANQGSEA. Trimming cost V 1 base and J 2 bases, with 14 bases left between them. This CDR3 has 15 residues. This CDR3 is CSVEGGQGQQETQYF. The CDR3 coding sequence is TGCAGCGTTGAAGGGGGGCAGGGGCAGCAAGAGACCCAGTACTTC.

The CDR3 here is CASSQDWGPEAFF. CDR3 coding DNA: TGCGCCAGCAGCCAAGATTGGGGGCCTGAAGCTTTCTTT. The chain combines TRBV4-1 with TRBJ1-1, with D maybe TRBD1 (6 bases). Germline lookup yields CDR1 MGHRA and CDR2 YSYEKL. V lost 0 bases and J 6 bases, leaving 8 bases between the germline ends. The CDR3 is 13 residues long.

This chain connects TRBV5-1 to TRBJ2-5; 8 bases fit TRBD2. Germline assignment: CDR1 SGHRS and CDR2 YFSETQ. The V gene end was trimmed by 4 bases and the J gene end by 1 base; junction bases not matched to a gene: 3. CDR3 length: 14 amino acids. The CDR3 protein is CASSQTSGQETQYF. CDR3 DNA: TGCGCCAGCAGCCAAACTAGCGGCCAAGAGACCCAGTACTTC.

The gene calls are TRBV7-9 and TRBJ1-4; tentative D call: TRBD1 (6 bases). Germline-derived CDR1 and CDR2 are SEHNR and FQNEAQ (reference sequence). The V end was cut by 2 bases, the J end by 8 bases, with 9 bases between. This CDR3 comprises 13 residues. For the CDR3, the DNA is TGTGCCAGCAGCTTAACAGGGCCCGAAAAACTGTTTTTT. It is translated as CASSLTGPEKLFF.

The J gene is TRBJ1-5, the V gene TRBV5-6; no definite D call. The CDR3 loop spans 12 amino acids. In germline, CDR1 is SGHDT, CDR2 YYEEEE. The V gene lost 3 bases and the J gene lost 4 bases, with 5 bases spanning the gap. The CDR3 DNA reads TGTGCCAGCAGCTCGACAAATCAGCCCCAGCATTTT. Translating gives CASSSTNQPQHF.

The J gene is TRBJ1-1, the V gene TRBV7-9, with D unclear. In germline, CDR1 is SEHNR, CDR2 FQNEAQ (reference sequence). The CDR3 has 13 amino acids. Trimming stripped 6 bases from V and 1 base from J, with 9 bases between. The DNA of the CDR3 is TGTGCCAGCAGTTCCGGCGGGAACACTGAAGCTTTCTTT. This gives the protein CASSSGGNTEAFF.

V is TRBV7-3 and J is TRBJ2-3; D unclear. This CDR3 has 12 amino acids. The V end was cut by 7 bases, the J end by 4 bases, with 9 bases between. Germline-derived CDR1 and CDR2 are SGHTA and FQGTGA. The CDR3 DNA reads as TGTGCCAGCACCTACCGGGCAGATACGCAGTATTTT. It specifies CASTYRADTQYF.

The chain carries TRBV20-1 and TRBJ1-2, with D maybe TRBD1 (5 bases). The CDR3 is 11 residues long. Germline loops: CDR1 DFQATT, CDR2 SNEGSKA (reference sequence). The DNA for the CDR3 is TGCAGCTCAAGGGGTGACTATGGCTACACCTTC. This translates into CSSRGDYGYTF.

The V call is TRBV9, the J call TRBJ1-6; 11 nucleotides match TRBD1. J was trimmed by 8 bases and V by 4 bases; bases with no gene match: 5. Per germline, CDR1 SGDLS and CDR2 YYNGEE. The CDR3 loop spans 15 amino acids. The CDR3 is CASSPGDRGDSPLHF. In DNA form, the CDR3 reads TGTGCCAGCAGCCCCGGGGACAGGGGGGATTCACCCCTCCACTTT. The variable domain in full, with the rest retrieved from reference TRBV9 and TRBJ1-6, is DSGVTQTPKHLITATGQRVTLRCSPRSGDLSVYWYQQSLDQGLQFLIQYYNGEERAKGNILERFSAQQFPDLHSELNLSSLELGDSALYFCASSPGDRGDSPLHFGNGTRLTVT.

V and J are TRBV7-8 and TRBJ2-7, with TRBD1 as a possible D gene (6 bases). Trimming cost V 5 bases and J 3 bases, with 17 bases left between them. Looked up from germline, CDR1 is SGHVS and CDR2 is FQNEAQ. This CDR3 is built from 15 residues. The CDR3 DNA is TGTGCCAGCAGCGCTTCCGGACAGCTACTCTACGAGCAGTACTTC. This encodes CASSASGQLLYEQYF.

The chain has TRBV6-5 and TRBJ1-1; D ambiguous. Trimming took 0 bases from V and 1 from J, leaving 9 bases between them. CDR3 size: 15 residues. The germline CDR1 and CDR2 sequences are MNHEY and SVGAGI. The CDR3 is CASSYSLGGNTEAFF. For the CDR3, the DNA is TGTGCCAGCAGTTACTCCCTCGGTGGGAACACTGAAGCTTTCTTT.

CDR3 sequence: CASSRPGQEDYEQYF. The DNA for the CDR3 is TGTGCCAGCAGCCGACCGGGACAGGAAGACTACGAGCAGTACTTC. This rearrangement joins TRBV5-8 to TRBJ2-7, with 8 nucleotides matching TRBD1. CDR3 length: 15 amino acids. Germline V gene data show CDR1 as SGHTS and CDR2 as YDEGEE. With V trimmed by 4 bases and J by 3 bases, 9 bases remained unmatched. Full variable domain (rest looked up from reference TRBV5-8 and TRBJ2-7): EAGVTQSPTHLIKTRGQQATLRCSPISGHTSVYWYQQALGLGLQFLLWYDEGEERNRGNFPPRFSGRQFPNYSSELNVNALELEDSALYLCASSRPGQEDYEQYFGPGTRLTVT.

The chain has TRBV7-9 and TRBJ2-7; perhaps TRBD1 as D (6 bases). The V end lost 5 bases, the J end lost 2 bases, and 19 bases lay between the germline ends. Per the germline V gene, CDR1 is SEHNR and CDR2 is FQNEAQ (reference sequence). The length of the CDR3 is 16 residues. The CDR3 here is CASSHDKTGLTYEQYF. The CDR3 DNA reads TGTGCCAGCAGCCATGACAAGACAGGTCTAACCTACGAGCAGTACTTC.

V gene TRBV23-1 combines with J gene TRBJ2-2, with D uncertain. TRBV23-1 is filed as an ORF, its function uncertain. The CDR3 sequence is 14 residues long. With 2 bases removed from V and 6 bases from J, the gap between germline ends came to 10 bases. CDR3 loop: CASSQPIGPGELFF. The DNA of the CDR3 is TGCGCCAGCAGTCAACCCATTGGGCCCGGGGAGCTGTTTTTT.

In regard to this clone: The sample has other DNA sequences that encode this CDR3 too. The chain is built from TRBV6-4 and TRBJ2-3; TRBD2 aligns across 11 bases. CDR3 length equals 15 residues. CDR1 is MRHNA, CDR2 SNTAGT, per germline. V lost 6 bases to trimming and J lost 1 base; unmatched junction nucleotides: 3. The CDR3 nucleotides are TGTGCCAGCAGCTTGACTAGCGGGGGCACAGATACGCAGTATTTT. Protein product: CASSLTSGGTDTQYF.